These T cell receptor beta chains were read from a single sample in a study of blood T cell repertoires in COVID-19. Libraries were prepared by immunoSEQ multiplex PCR; TCRdb keeps only in-frame clonotypes and omits some of them. The table shows 200,000 to 300,000 clones, with over 75% occurring only once. Source material: peripheral blood. These receptors originate from a human donor in a cohort sampled during active COVID-19. CDR3s include the opening cysteine and the closing phenylalanine or tryptophan. A D gene is named only where the DNA matches it firmly. The size of a clone is reported for some rows only, either as once, few or many, or as a class for expanded clones.

CDR3nt: TGTGCCAGCAGCCAGCGACAGGGGACAGGGTTATACGAGCAGTACTTC
CDR3aa: CASSQRQGTGLYEQYF
v_gene: TRBV4-2
j_gene: TRBJ2-7
d_gene: TRBD1
abundance: once

CDR3nt: TGTGCCAGCAGCGTAGTCCCTAGCGGGAGCCCACAACTAGGCTCCTACAATGAGCAGTTCTTC
CDR3aa: CASSVVPSGSPQLGSYNEQFF
v_gene: TRBV9
j_gene: TRBJ2-1
d_gene: TRBD2
abundance: NA

CDR3nt: TGTGCCAGCAGGGGACAGGGTCGTACTGAAGCTTTCTTT
CDR3aa: CASRGQGRTEAFF
v_gene: TRBV5-4
j_gene: TRBJ1-1
d_gene: TRBD1
abundance: NA

CDR3nt: TGTGCCAGCAGCACCCGTTTATTGGACAGGGAGTACGTCCTCAACACCGGGGAGCTGTTTTTT
CDR3aa: CASSTRLLDREYVLNTGELFF
v_gene: TRBV21-1
j_gene: TRBJ2-2
d_gene: NA
abundance: few

CDR3nt: TGTGCCAGCAGCTTAGATGGGCAGCCATATCAGCCCCAGCATTTT
CDR3aa: CASSLDGQPYQPQHF
v_gene: TRBV11-2
j_gene: TRBJ1-5
d_gene: NA
abundance: few

CDR3nt: TGCGCCAGCAGCTCAAGTCGAATAACTAGCGGGAGGTCGGGGACCCAGTACTTC
CDR3aa: CASSSSRITSGRSGTQYF
v_gene: TRBV5-1
j_gene: TRBJ2-5
d_gene: TRBD2
abundance: once

CDR3nt: TGCAGCGGTTACGGCTGGGAGGAGACCCAGTACTTC
CDR3aa: CSGYGWEETQYF
v_gene: TRBV29-1
j_gene: TRBJ2-5
d_gene: NA
abundance: NA

CDR3nt: TGTGCCAGCAGCTTAGGGACTAGCGGGGGGCAAGAGACCCAGTACTTC
CDR3aa: CASSLGTSGGQETQYF
v_gene: TRBV5-4
j_gene: TRBJ2-5
d_gene: TRBD2
abundance: NA

CDR3nt: TGTGCCAGCAGTTACGCCCCGACATTGAACACTGAAGCTTTCTTT
CDR3aa: CASSYAPTLNTEAFF
v_gene: TRBV6-5
j_gene: TRBJ1-1
d_gene: NA
abundance: NA

CDR3nt: TGTGCCAGCAGCGGACTAGCGGGACGCCCCACCGTCAATGAGCAGTTCTTC
CDR3aa: CASSGLAGRPTVNEQFF
v_gene: TRBV2
j_gene: TRBJ2-1
d_gene: TRBD2
abundance: NA

CDR3nt: TGTGCCAGCAGCGTAGCTAAAGCAGGGGGCGATGGCTACACCTTC
CDR3aa: CASSVAKAGGDGYTF
v_gene: TRBV9
j_gene: TRBJ1-2
d_gene: TRBD1
abundance: NA

CDR3nt: TGTGCCACCGGGACAGGGGTTTACAATGAGCAGTTCTTC
CDR3aa: CATGTGVYNEQFF
v_gene: TRBV24-1
j_gene: TRBJ2-1
d_gene: TRBD1
abundance: NA

CDR3nt: TGTGCCAGCAGCTTGAAACTAGCGGGGTCTAAAGAGCAGTACTTC
CDR3aa: CASSLKLAGSKEQYF
v_gene: TRBV5-4
j_gene: TRBJ2-7
d_gene: TRBD2
abundance: few

CDR3nt: TGTGCCAGCAAACCCACAACATGGTCACCCCTCCACTTT
CDR3aa: CASKPTTWSPLHF
v_gene: TRBV27
j_gene: TRBJ1-6
d_gene: NA
abundance: NA

CDR3nt: TGTGCCAGCAGCTTGCCGGCGGATGAAAAACTGTTTTTT
CDR3aa: CASSLPADEKLFF
v_gene: TRBV5-6
j_gene: TRBJ1-4
d_gene: NA
abundance: NA

CDR3nt: TGTGCCACGAAGGTGGGAGGACCGCAAGAGACCCAGTACTTC
CDR3aa: CATKVGGPQETQYF
v_gene: TRBV2
j_gene: TRBJ2-5
d_gene: NA
abundance: few

CDR3nt: TGCAGCGTTGAAGGTCGGGTGCTTCGGGAGACCCAGTACTTC
CDR3aa: CSVEGRVLRETQYF
v_gene: TRBV29-1
j_gene: TRBJ2-5
d_gene: NA
abundance: NA

CDR3nt: TGTGCCAGCAGCGGGACTAGCGGGAGGGGTACCGGGGAGCTGTTTTTT
CDR3aa: CASSGTSGRGTGELFF
v_gene: TRBV7-6
j_gene: TRBJ2-2
d_gene: TRBD2
abundance: NA

CDR3nt: TGCGCCAGCAGCGGCAGGGCATTCGGAAAAGAGACCCAGTACTTC
CDR3aa: CASSGRAFGKETQYF
v_gene: TRBV5-1
j_gene: TRBJ2-5
d_gene: NA
abundance: NA

CDR3nt: TGTGCCAGCAGCTCGGGGTCACATTCCACAGATACGCAGTATTTT
CDR3aa: CASSSGSHSTDTQYF
v_gene: TRBV5-4
j_gene: TRBJ2-3
d_gene: NA
abundance: NA

CDR3nt: TGTGCCAGCAGCCCTCACCCCGACAGCTCCTACGAGCAGTACTTC
CDR3aa: CASSPHPDSSYEQYF
v_gene: TRBV3-1/TRBV3-2
j_gene: TRBJ2-7
d_gene: NA
abundance: NA

CDR3nt: TGCGCCAGCAGCTTGTACCCCGGGGGTGAGCAGTACTTC
CDR3aa: CASSLYPGGEQYF
v_gene: TRBV5-1
j_gene: TRBJ2-7
d_gene: NA
abundance: NA

CDR3nt: TGTGCCAGCAGCCAAGTTGAGGGACTGGGGGCCTACAATGAGCAGTTCTTC
CDR3aa: CASSQVEGLGAYNEQFF
v_gene: TRBV4-2
j_gene: TRBJ2-1
d_gene: NA
abundance: NA

CDR3nt: TGCAGCGTTTTAGGGGGGGACGGCTACACCTTC
CDR3aa: CSVLGGDGYTF
v_gene: TRBV29-1
j_gene: TRBJ1-2
d_gene: NA
abundance: NA

CDR3nt: TGTGCCAGCTCACCCAGGGGGATTTCTAACACCGGGGAGCTGTTTTTT
CDR3aa: CASSPRGISNTGELFF
v_gene: TRBV18
j_gene: TRBJ2-2
d_gene: TRBD1
abundance: NA

CDR3nt: TGTGCCAGCAGCGTAGATCTAGCGGGAGGGTTACAAGAGACCCAGTACTTC
CDR3aa: CASSVDLAGGLQETQYF
v_gene: TRBV9
j_gene: TRBJ2-5
d_gene: TRBD2
abundance: NA

CDR3nt: TGTGCCAGCAGCCATCAGGGGTCCCTCATAAACACCGGGGAGCTGTTTTTT
CDR3aa: CASSHQGSLINTGELFF
v_gene: TRBV7-2
j_gene: TRBJ2-2
d_gene: NA
abundance: NA

CDR3nt: TGTGCCAGCAGCGGGGACTCACTACGCGTTGAGCAGTTCTTC
CDR3aa: CASSGDSLRVEQFF
v_gene: TRBV5-6
j_gene: TRBJ2-1
d_gene: NA
abundance: NA

CDR3nt: TGTGCCAGCAGCGTCGACACCGGATCCTACGAGCAGTACTTC
CDR3aa: CASSVDTGSYEQYF
v_gene: TRBV2
j_gene: TRBJ2-7
d_gene: NA
abundance: NA

CDR3nt: TGTGCCAGCACCCCGACAGGGATTAAAAATTCACCCCTCCACTTT
CDR3aa: CASTPTGIKNSPLHF
v_gene: TRBV2
j_gene: TRBJ1-6
d_gene: TRBD1
abundance: NA

CDR3nt: TGCGCCAGCAGCTTTAGACAGGGCACCGGGGAGCTGTTTTTT
CDR3aa: CASSFRQGTGELFF
v_gene: TRBV5-1
j_gene: TRBJ2-2
d_gene: TRBD1
abundance: once

CDR3nt: TGTGCCAGCACTACTAGCGCCTCTCACGAGCAGTACTTC
CDR3aa: CASTTSASHEQYF
v_gene: TRBV28
j_gene: TRBJ2-7
d_gene: TRBD2
abundance: once

CDR3nt: TGCGCCAGCAGCCAAGTCACTAGGAGTGAGCAGTTCTTC
CDR3aa: CASSQVTRSEQFF
v_gene: TRBV4-3
j_gene: TRBJ2-1
d_gene: NA
abundance: NA

CDR3nt: TGTGCCAGCAGTTTATTAGGGGTGGGGAAAAAGGGTTATGGCTACACCTTC
CDR3aa: CASSLLGVGKKGYGYTF
v_gene: TRBV27
j_gene: TRBJ1-2
d_gene: NA
abundance: NA

CDR3nt: TGTGCCAGCAGCTTGGCCACAGGGGGCGGGCAAGAGACCCAGTACTTC
CDR3aa: CASSLATGGGQETQYF
v_gene: TRBV5-4
j_gene: TRBJ2-5
d_gene: TRBD1
abundance: NA

CDR3nt: TGTGCCAGCAGCTTGGGGAGGGTGGTCGAAAAACTGTTTTTT
CDR3aa: CASSLGRVVEKLFF
v_gene: TRBV7-9
j_gene: TRBJ1-4
d_gene: NA
abundance: NA

CDR3nt: TGTGCCAGCAGGGACGGACAGAGAGAGCTGTTTTTT
CDR3aa: CASRDGQRELFF
v_gene: TRBV6-6
j_gene: TRBJ2-2
d_gene: NA
abundance: NA

CDR3nt: TGTGCCAGCAGCCCCGGGACAGGGAAAATGAACACTGAAGCTTTCTTT
CDR3aa: CASSPGTGKMNTEAFF
v_gene: TRBV27
j_gene: TRBJ1-1
d_gene: TRBD1
abundance: once

CDR3nt: TGTGCCAGCAGCCAAGAATTGGGCAGGGGGCTCCATTACACTGAAGCTTTCTTT
CDR3aa: CASSQELGRGLHYTEAFF
v_gene: TRBV3-1/TRBV3-2
j_gene: TRBJ1-1
d_gene: TRBD1
abundance: few

CDR3nt: TGTGCCAGCAGTCCTGACAGGTCCCCTATGAACTATGGCTACACCTTC
CDR3aa: CASSPDRSPMNYGYTF
v_gene: TRBV27
j_gene: TRBJ1-2
d_gene: NA
abundance: NA

CDR3nt: TGTGCCAGCAGCAAAAGACAGGGGGCGTCTCGCGAGCAGTACTTC
CDR3aa: CASSKRQGASREQYF
v_gene: TRBV21-1
j_gene: TRBJ2-7
d_gene: NA
abundance: NA

CDR3nt: TGTGCCAGCAGAGCACAGGGAGTTGTTCCTGGCTACACCTTC
CDR3aa: CASRAQGVVPGYTF
v_gene: TRBV27
j_gene: TRBJ1-2
d_gene: NA
abundance: NA

CDR3nt: TGTGCCAGCAGTTCCTGGGACCCCGAGGGGGTGGCGACCCAGTACTTC
CDR3aa: CASSSWDPEGVATQYF
v_gene: TRBV6-2/TRBV6-3
j_gene: TRBJ2-5
d_gene: NA
abundance: NA

CDR3nt: TGTGCCAGCAGTTCCCAGGGGACGGGGGAGCTGTTTTTT
CDR3aa: CASSSQGTGELFF
v_gene: TRBV12-3/TRBV12-4
j_gene: TRBJ2-2
d_gene: NA
abundance: NA

CDR3nt: TGTGCCAGCAGTTTAATCGGGACAGGGGGGTATGGGCAGTACTTC
CDR3aa: CASSLIGTGGYGQYF
v_gene: TRBV28
j_gene: TRBJ2-7
d_gene: TRBD1
abundance: NA

CDR3nt: TGTGCCAGCAGCCAGCTTAGGGTACCCACAGGGGGCTACTACGAGCAGTACTTC
CDR3aa: CASSQLRVPTGGYYEQYF
v_gene: TRBV7-8
j_gene: TRBJ2-7
d_gene: TRBD1
abundance: once

CDR3nt: TGTGCCAGCAGCCAAGGACAGTGGCACTCCTACAATGAGCAGTTCTTC
CDR3aa: CASSQGQWHSYNEQFF
v_gene: TRBV5-8
j_gene: TRBJ2-1
d_gene: NA
abundance: NA

CDR3nt: TGTGCCAGCAGTTCCCTCGGGACAGGGGCTTTGGGAGAGACCCAGTACTTC
CDR3aa: CASSSLGTGALGETQYF
v_gene: TRBV27
j_gene: TRBJ2-5
d_gene: TRBD1
abundance: NA

CDR3nt: TGCGCCAGCAGCCCGGGACTGATCGCGGGAGGACCTAGCACAGATACGCAGTATTTT
CDR3aa: CASSPGLIAGGPSTDTQYF
v_gene: TRBV5-1
j_gene: TRBJ2-3
d_gene: TRBD2
abundance: once